The T cell receptor (beta chain) under discussion was sequenced for a study of blood T cell repertoires in COVID-19. Germline CDR1 reads SGHNT; CDR2 reads YYREEE (reference sequence). V lost 4 bases and J lost 0, with 17 bases in between. CDR3 length: 17 amino acids. TCRdb's table, derived via immunoSEQ multiplex PCR, lists solely in-frame clones and lacks some. Among roughly 120,000 clones listed, 81% were seen once. This clone was seen once. The material sequenced was peripheral blood. The rearrangement links TRBV5-4 to TRBJ2-1, with D perhaps TRBD1 (6 bases). The clonotype was recovered from a man aged 45 to 65 with acute or convalescent COVID-19. CDR3 coding DNA: TGTGCCAGCAGCCCTTCGATCGACAGGAGCTCCTACAATGAGCAGTTCTTC. Its protein product is CASSPSIDRSSYNEQFF.